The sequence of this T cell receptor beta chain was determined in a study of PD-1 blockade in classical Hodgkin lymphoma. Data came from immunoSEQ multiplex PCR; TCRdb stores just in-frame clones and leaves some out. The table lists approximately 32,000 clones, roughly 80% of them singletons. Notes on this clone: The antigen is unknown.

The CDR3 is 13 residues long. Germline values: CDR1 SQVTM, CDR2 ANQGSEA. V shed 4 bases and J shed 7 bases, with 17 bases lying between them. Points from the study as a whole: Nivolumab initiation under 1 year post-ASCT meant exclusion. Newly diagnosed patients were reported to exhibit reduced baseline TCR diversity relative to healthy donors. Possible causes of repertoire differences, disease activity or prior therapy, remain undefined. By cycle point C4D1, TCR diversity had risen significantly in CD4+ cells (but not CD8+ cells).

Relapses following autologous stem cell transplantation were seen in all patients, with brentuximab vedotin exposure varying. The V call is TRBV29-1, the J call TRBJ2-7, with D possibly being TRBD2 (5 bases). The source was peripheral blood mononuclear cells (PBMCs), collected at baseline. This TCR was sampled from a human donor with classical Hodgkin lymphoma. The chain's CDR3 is CSVGLNPTGEQYF. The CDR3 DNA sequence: TGCAGCGTTGGACTGAATCCTACGGGGGAGCAGTACTTC.